This TCR beta chain was sequenced during a study of cytomegalovirus exposure and HLA in healthy donors (dated 2017 in TCRdb). About the full investigation: An earlier analysis of roughly 610 of the donors reported approximately 280 Gb of sequence data and 117 million unique TCR beta sequences obtained from some 200 million T cells. All discovery cohort repertoires had been generated using a single sequencing platform. To decide whether each TCR beta V gene segment behaved as functional or pseudogenic, an earlier analysis of some 600 of the donors relied on high-throughput TCR beta sequencing. Roughly 300 gigabases of sequencing data and approximately 93 million unique TCR sequences were included in an early release covering over 600 HLA-typed donors. The study was designed to test whether signatures of past pathogen exposure could be identified by cataloging public T cell receptors. Along with the roughly 610-subject first cohort, a separate validation cohort of 120 different subjects was used. The study combined high-throughput TCR immunosequencing, statistical association of individual TCRs with disease status, and machine learning to predict cytomegalovirus infection status. Genome-wide SNP genotypes for about three fifths of the 666 donors were used in a later genetic analysis, which treated that subset as a discovery cohort. Donor age, sex, ethnicity and CMV serostatus were compiled alongside the repertoire data. About five DR-DQ haplotypes were handled as single units for association and clustering because linkage in the cohort was strong. To study patterns of TCR occurrence, a later analysis re-analyzed previously published TCR beta repertoires from 666 donors and added high-resolution HLA genotyping. Class I and class II HLA loci were covered by the typing at four-digit resolution. On average, roughly 200,000 unique TCR beta nucleotide sequences were sequenced per donor among several hundred genotyped donors of the cohort, with about 19% of those sequences being non-productive. Using immunosequencing, the study profiled T cell repertoires from 666 subjects and related those repertoires to cytomegalovirus serostatus. The genetic ancestry cluster associated with self-reported Caucasian donors included about 81% of the roughly 410 genotyped donors. The number of donors typed differed by locus, with roughly 620-630 for A, B, C, DRB1 and DQB1, roughly 520 for DQA1, 600 to 610 for DPA1, and some 470 for DPB1. In the later analysis, no new phenotypic data were used to find candidate immune exposures; instead, reliance was placed on TCR beta sequences and their occurrence across donors.

The CDR3 runs 16 residues from the cysteine to the phenylalanine. Here the CDR3 DNA is all that survives: 48 bases in frame from base 1. The trim is 5 bases for V and 1 base for J, with a gap of 16 bases between the germline ends. CDR1 and CDR2, per the germline V gene (reference sequence), are LNHNV and YYDKDF. In total, over 600 healthy bone marrow donors made up the cohort. Cohort members were all nominally healthy when sampled, although unrecorded immune exposures were likely present. The donor was CMV seronegative and was included in the group of about 400 seronegative cohort members. Each donor provided a peripheral blood sample, and peripheral blood mononuclear cells were used for TCR beta sequencing. The Qiagen DNeasy Blood Extraction Kit was used to extract genomic DNA from the blood cell samples. Library preparation used the immunoSEQ multiplex PCR assay. For the multiplex PCR, a mixture combining 60 forward primers for TCR Vbeta segments and 13 reverse primers for TCR Jbeta segments was used. The CDR3 region of rearranged TCR beta genes was amplified from genomic DNA with a multiplex PCR assay. On the Illumina HiSeq System, the amplified TCR beta libraries were sequenced as 87-base-pair reads. The original pipeline was this. A later analysis tallied approximately 87 million unique TCR beta chains across the roughly 610 repertoires, and some 10 million of those chains were shared by two or more donors. Raw reads were error-corrected and collapsed into unique sequences by a nearest-neighbor algorithm in which closely related sequences were merged to remove PCR and sequencing errors. Alignment of CDR3 sequences to IMGT reference sequences was used to assign V, D and J gene segments. For a sequence to be retained, a match of at least six nucleotides to both a V gene segment and a J gene segment was required. Rearrangements were classified as productive when the CDR3 lacked stop codons and remained in frame with V and J, and all other rearrangements were classified as non-productive. CDR3 was defined according to IMGT convention as the region running from the second conserved V-encoded cysteine to the conserved J-encoded phenylalanine. The earlier analysis of 587 of the donors excluded any sequence lacking an unambiguous match to a single V gene segment. An earlier analysis of 587 of the donors classified V segments as functional when productive rearrangements were above 56.7% and as segregating when the standard deviation between donors was above 5%. A statistical classification framework was developed to diagnose cytomegalovirus status using the catalog of TCR beta chain sequences. In a later analysis, V and J genes were assigned by comparing TCR nucleotide sequences against IMGT/GENE-DB human TR gene sequences. A later analysis assigned CDR3 sequences and most-parsimonious VDJ recombination scenarios with the TCRdist pipeline. A later analysis defined each TCR beta chain by its CDR3 amino acid sequence plus V-gene family, and excluded reads lacking a unique V-gene family. In a later analysis, 450 to 600 highly shared, low-generation-probability nucleotide sequences were removed to address suspected cross-contamination and a sequencing artifact. A later analysis calculated a clonal expansion index for each public chain from normalized within-repertoire ranks of inferred template counts. In a later analysis, generation probabilities were computed using a VDJ recombination model fitted to out-of-frame rearrangements, and the results were checked against IGoR. In a later analysis, hypergeometric tests were used to score TCR-TCR, TCR-HLA and TCR-CMV co-occurrence, with a repertoire-size bias correction applied to TCR pairs. False discovery rates were estimated in a later analysis by permuting HLA or CMV assignments 20 times. In a later analysis, co-occurring TCRs were grouped using DBSCAN, and TCRdist sequence similarity was added for clustering within HLA-allele-positive subsets. Repertoires with fewer than 30,000 or more than 120,000 public chains, plus five repertoires with anomalous nucleotide sharing, were excluded from co-occurrence clustering. TCRdb provides this immuneACCESS table in a form limited to in-frame rearrangements. Some clones are lacking; in checked studies, under half of them reflect an unresolved V gene, and why the rest are absent is not known. Clonal size and the V and J genes are those of that table, whereas D and trimming came from the DNA. In all, the sample holds around 160,000 clones, and 75% of those were seen once. 4.9% of the sample is held by the ten biggest clonotypes.

On this clone: What this receptor recognizes is not known. No much larger clonotype is one base removed from it; base qualities were not supplied.

General study outcomes and caveats: An association between a missense DCLRE1C variant and V-gene and J-gene trimming of TCR beta chains was found in a later genetic analysis and replicated in an independent cohort. Correlated functional status among segregating V segments might be attributable to linkage disequilibrium, but an unknown experimental factor could not be ruled out. When HLA alleles, especially DR and DQ, strongly co-occurred, TCR associations were difficult to assign to individual alleles. Immune exposure information for the cohort was limited to CMV serostatus. The classifier was reported to diagnose cytomegalovirus status with high specificity and sensitivity in both the original cohort and the validation cohort. In a later analysis, several top co-occurrence clusters were reported to appear linked to parvovirus B19, influenza, CMV and Epstein-Barr virus. Because the 87-base-pair reads could not distinguish some IMGT-functional V segments, including TRBV6-2 and TRBV6-3, those segments were excluded. Because counts were too low, 15 or so rarely observed V segments, including chromosome 9 orphons, were excluded from the earlier analysis of around 590 of the donors. Most CMV-associated TCR beta chains appeared to be HLA-restricted in a later analysis, and the HLA associations seemed to be driven largely by CMV exposure. A total of fewer than 200 TCR beta chains were listed by the study as associated with cytomegalovirus. Most TCR sequences were seen in very few donors, while some public TCRs were found in many individuals. Presence/absence analyses assumed roughly uniform sequencing depth across donors, an assumption that may not hold. A further reported finding was that TCR beta sequences accurately predicted the HLA-A and HLA-B alleles for most subjects in the first cohort. Only TCR beta chains were sequenced in this cohort, and the absence of alpha or paired-chain data limited detectable features. Because some donors lacked HLA typing at each locus, the association tests relied only on the typed subset. A few of the identified cytomegalovirus-associated TCR beta chains were confirmed in vitro to be specific for cytomegalovirus antigens. Compared with the roughly 700-donor mean, donors in an Asian-associated ancestry cluster had fewer N-insertions in productive TCRs, according to a later genetic analysis. According to the authors, the approach could potentially be generalized to other disease states and immunological phenotypes. In a later analysis, HLA-associated TCR beta chains were found to be more clonally expanded and to have lower generation probabilities than equally common non-associated chains. An earlier analysis of approximately 590 of the donors showed that most TCR beta V segments appeared in productive rearrangements either about 87% or about 30% of the time, which broadly matched IMGT annotations. A cluster of highly shared sequence variants was judged likely to represent a technical artifact of the sequencing pipeline. Specific HLA alleles were associated with about 17,000 TCR beta sequences at a false discovery rate of 0.05 in a later analysis. A later analysis found that TCR association rates varied across HLA loci, with DRB1 alleles showing the most associated TCRs and HLA-C alleles the fewest.

The source of this sequence is a male donor in good health and CMV-seronegative. Recombination connected TRBV15 to TRBJ2-3; the D gene is possibly TRBD1, with 5 bases matching. The sequenced sample consisted of PBMCs. For the CDR3, the sequence is CATSPYGQGGTDTQYF. The base sequence is TGTGCCACCAGCCCTTATGGTCAGGGTGGCACAGATACGCAGTATTTT.